The 25 T cell receptor beta chains reported below all come from one sample, sequenced in a study of T cells in Graves' hyperthyroidism and ophthalmopathy. Authors of the study amplified TCR beta CDR3 regions from RNA transcripts. The TCR CDR3 was amplified in a first-round RT-PCR using the HTBI primer set. TCRdb passed the multiplex PCR reads through MiXCR, listing each CDR3 protein once. This sample carries some 510,000 distinct CDR3 sequences, about 45% of them seen once, and the ten largest clones take roughly 8.2%. Sequencing was done on a sample of peripheral blood or thyroid tissue (not recorded which). These receptors were obtained from a young woman with Graves' hyperthyroidism.

This clonotype was detected only a few times. V usage is TRBV6-5 and J usage is TRBJ1-6; TRBD1 aligns across 11 bases. CDR1 is MNHEY, CDR2 SVGAGI, per germline. The CDR3 consists of 14 residues. V trimming: 5 bases; J trimming: 11 bases; junction bases outside the gene matches: 5. The CDR3 sequence is CASSRGQGVTPLHF. As DNA, the CDR3 is TGTGCCAGCAGTAGGGGACAGGGGGTAACACCCCTCCACTTT.

The chain combines TRBV10-3 with TRBJ1-5; D remains unclear. The CDR3 runs to 14 residues. CDR1 is ENHRY and CDR2 is SYGVKD in the germline V gene. The CDR3 region has the DNA TGTGCTAGCTCCATGGACGGCGCGGATCAGCCCCAGCATTTT. Translation gives CASSMDGADQPQHF.

The CDR3 region has the DNA TGCGCCAGCAGCTTGGGCGGGCAGAGGGACACTGAAGCTTTCTTT. Translated: CASSLGGQRDTEAFF. This chain links TRBV5-1 with TRBJ1-1; D call uncertain. Germline V gene lookup returns CDR1 SGHRS and CDR2 YFSETQ. V lost 0 bases and J lost 3, with 12 bases in between. The CDR3 has 15 amino acids.

This chain links TRBV5-1 with TRBJ2-7; D gene ambiguous. From germline, CDR1 is SGHRS and CDR2 YFSETQ. Trimming removed 2 bases at V and 4 bases at J, with 13 bases between. The CDR3 length is 14 residues. CDR3 residues: CASSLSPPAYEQYF. For the CDR3, the DNA is TGCGCCAGCAGCTTATCACCCCCAGCTTACGAGCAGTACTTC.

At least ten counts were recorded for this clonotype. The V call is TRBV9, the J call TRBJ1-5; D uncertain. The CDR3 length is 15 residues. Trimming took off 0 bases at V and 5 bases at J, with 12 bases between the two ends. Germline V gene lookup returns CDR1 SGDLS and CDR2 YYNGEE. The CDR3 spells CASSVGAGEDQPQHF. The CDR3 DNA reads TGTGCCAGCAGCGTAGGGGCGGGTGAGGATCAGCCCCAGCATTTT.

A note on this clonotype: Mismatch with germline at one junction end may stem from a read error. The genes are TRBV7-6 and TRBJ1-5; D is unresolved. This CDR3 is 15 amino acids long. CDR1 is SGHVS and CDR2 is FNYEAQ in the germline V gene. CDR3 loop: CTSSLLGRGNQPQHF. For the CDR3, the DNA is TGTACCAGCAGCCTCCTCGGGAGGGGCAATCAGCCCCAGCATTTT.

This clonotype has a handful of counts. J is TRBJ1-6 and V is TRBV2; 8 bases agree with TRBD1. The germline V gene encodes CDR1 SNHLY and CDR2 FYNNEI. This CDR3 contains 16 residues. J gave up 7 bases and V 5 bases, and 10 bases lay outside the gene matches. CDR3 coding DNA: TGTGCCAGCAGTTTAAGTCGGACAGGGCTAAATTCACCCCTCCACTTT. Translation: CASSLSRTGLNSPLHF.

This clonotype was found many times. The V and J genes are TRBV10-3 and TRBJ1-1, with no clear D. The CDR3 has 13 residues. CDR1 ENHRY and CDR2 SYGVKD come from the germline V gene. Trimming took off 3 bases at V and 5 bases at J, with 10 bases between the two ends. This CDR3 is CAISDEWHTEAFF. CDR3 DNA sequence: TGTGCCATCAGTGATGAATGGCATACTGAAGCTTTCTTT.

This clonotype was seen ten or more times. The chain uses TRBV6-5 and TRBJ1-1, with 7 nucleotides matching TRBD1. CDR3 length: 14 residues. The J segment lost 5 bases and the V segment lost 6 bases, leaving 9 bases of the junction unmatched. The germline CDR1 and CDR2 sequences are MNHEY and SVGAGI. The chain's CDR3 is CASRRQGIVTEAFF. DNA of the CDR3: TGTGCCAGCAGACGACAGGGAATAGTGACTGAAGCTTTCTTT.

This clonotype was seen many times. The chain has TRBV7-9 and TRBJ1-5; 7 bases map to TRBD1. The V gene's germline CDR1 is SEHNR and CDR2 FQNEAQ (reference sequence). V gave up 4 bases and J gave up 0 bases; unmatched junction bases: 9. The CDR3 totals 17 residues. CDR3 DNA: TGTGCCAGCAGCTCAGGACAGGCCGCCTATAGCAATCAGCCCCAGCATTTT. It yields the protein CASSSGQAAYSNQPQHF.

The rearrangement uses TRBV13 and TRBJ2-7; tentative D call: TRBD1 (6 bases). The length of the CDR3 is 13 residues. Trimming left V 8 bases short and J 0 bases short, with 11 bases between. Germline CDR1 and CDR2: PRHDT and FYEKMQ (reference sequence). Here the CDR3 reads CASSPGHSYEQYF. DNA for the CDR3: TGTGCCAGCTCTCCGGGACACTCCTACGAGCAGTACTTC.

This clonotype has ten or more counts. This chain connects TRBV9 to TRBJ2-5, with unresolved D. From germline, CDR1 is SGDLS and CDR2 YYNGEE. The length of the CDR3 is 16 residues. Trimming cost V 4 bases and J 5 bases, with 21 bases left between them. CDR3 in DNA: TGTGCCAGCAGCCCCAGATTACATGGGATGCGGGAGACCCAGTACTTC. This translates into CASSPRLHGMRETQYF.

The chain recombines TRBV25-1 with TRBJ2-7; 7 nucleotides match TRBD2. This CDR3 has 15 amino acids. Germline V gene data show CDR1 as MGHDK and CDR2 as SYGVNS. V was pared by 5 bases and J by 5 bases, with 12 bases of the junction left unmatched. The CDR3 region is CASSPFPSGTHEQYF. The CDR3 DNA reads as TGTGCCAGCAGTCCTTTCCCTAGCGGTACCCACGAGCAGTACTTC.

This rearrangement joins TRBV2 to TRBJ1-4, with D unresolved. V was trimmed by 3 bases and J by 5 bases, leaving 10 bases between them. The length of the CDR3 is 14 residues. CDR1 and CDR2 (germline): SNHLY, FYNNEI. The CDR3 sequence is CASSEDPPNEKLFF. The CDR3 DNA reads TGTGCCAGCAGTGAGGATCCGCCGAATGAAAAACTGTTTTTT.

This clonotype turned up a few times. The chain combines TRBV7-2 with TRBJ2-7; no firm D call. Trimming left V 1 base short and J 0 bases short, with 7 bases between. CDR3 length equals 14 residues. Per germline, CDR1 SGHTA and CDR2 FQGNSA. The CDR3 DNA reads TGTGCCAGCAGCTTAGATCTTCTCTCCTACGAGCAGTACTTC. Translation gives CASSLDLLSYEQYF. Together with reference TRBV7-2 and TRBJ2-7, the CDR3 gives the full variable domain: GAGVSQSPSNKVTEKGKDVELRCDPISGHTALYWYRQSLGQGLEFLIYFQGNSAPDKSGLPSDRFSAERTGGSVSTLTIQRTQQEDSAVYLCASSLDLLSYEQYFGPGTRLTVT.

V is TRBV10-3 and J is TRBJ1-5; TRBD1 is a possible D gene (6 bases). With 10 bases removed from V and 3 bases from J, the gap between germline ends came to 22 bases. The CDR3 length is 16 residues. CDR1 and CDR2 (germline): ENHRY, SYGVKD. The CDR3 protein is CATQTGIGDTNQPQHF. CDR3 in DNA: TGTGCCACCCAAACAGGGATTGGGGACACCAATCAGCCCCAGCATTTT.

On this clonotype: A much larger clone is a single base away; this may be a read error. The chain links TRBV24-1 to TRBJ1-4, with TRBD1 matching over 7 bases. Germline CDR1 is KGHDR and CDR2 is SFDVKD. The V gene end was trimmed by 7 bases and the J gene end by 3 bases; junction bases not matched to a gene: 4. There are 14 residues in the CDR3. The CDR3 nucleotides read TGTGCCACCAGCGCCGACAGGGCTAATGAAAAACTGTTTTTT. This translates into CATSADRANEKLFF.

This clonotype was found once. The J gene is TRBJ1-1, the V gene TRBV2; 7 bases map to TRBD1. V shed 9 bases, J shed 6 bases, and the junction held 13 bases outside the gene matches. Germline values: CDR1 SNHLY, CDR2 FYNNEI. CDR3 length: 14 amino acids. In nucleotides, the CDR3 is TGTGCCAGTACCAATACGCCGGGACAGCCTGAAGCTTTCTTT. This codes for CASTNTPGQPEAFF.

This clonotype was detected a few times. The chain combines TRBV9 with TRBJ2-5, with TRBD1 identical over 7 bases. This CDR3 has 16 amino acids. The germline V gene has CDR1 SGDLS and CDR2 YYNGEE. Trimming at V came to 5 bases and at J to 6 bases, leaving 16 bases not matched to a gene. The CDR3: CASSPRDSSVQKTQYF. The CDR3 DNA is TGTGCCAGCAGTCCGAGGGACAGCAGCGTGCAAAAGACCCAGTACTTC.

V is TRBV19 and J is TRBJ1-1, with 8 bases fitting TRBD1. The CDR3 covers 15 residues. Germline loops: CDR1 LNHDA, CDR2 SQIVND (reference sequence). V was pared by 6 bases and J by 4 bases, with 10 bases of the junction left unmatched. The CDR3 DNA follows: TGTGCCAGTAGGGACAGGGCAAATAAAGGCACTGAAGCTTTCTTT. Amino acids: CASRDRANKGTEAFF.

This clonotype was counted ten times or more. This chain joins TRBV24-1 and TRBJ2-5; the D gene is possibly TRBD2 (6 bases). CDR1 and CDR2 from the germline V gene are KGHDR and SFDVKD. With 7 bases removed from V and 2 bases from J, the gap between germline ends came to 13 bases. This CDR3 spans 14 amino acids. CDR3 DNA: TGTGCCACCAGCCCTCAGGCGGGACAAGAGACCCAGTACTTC. Translated, it gives CATSPQAGQETQYF.

This clonotype was recorded only once. Since a much larger clone is just one base distant, this may be a read error. The gene calls are TRBV15 and TRBJ1-1, with 7 bases fitting TRBD1. Germline assignment: CDR1 LNHNV and CDR2 YYDKDF (reference sequence). CDR3 length: 16 amino acids. CDR3 bases: TGTGCCACCAGCAGCCCGGAGGGACAGTTAAGGACTGAAGCTCTCTTT. Amino acid sequence: CATSSPEGQLRTEALF. The variable domain in full, completed from reference TRBV15 and TRBJ1-1, reads DAMVIQNPRYQVTQFGKPVTLSCSQTLNHNVMYWYQQKSSQAPKLLFHYYDKDFNNEADTPDNFQSRRPNTSFCFLDIRSPGLGDTAMYLCATSSPEGQLRTEALFGQGTRLTVV.

In its sample, this clonotype was seen once. The rearrangement joins TRBV10-3 to TRBJ1-2; D call uncertain. The CDR3 length is 11 residues. CDR1 and CDR2 from the germline V gene are ENHRY and SYGVKD. V lost 0 bases and J 8 bases, leaving 4 bases between the germline ends. CDR3: CAISESQGYTF. CDR3 nucleotide sequence: TGTGCCATCAGTGAGTCGCAGGGCTACACCTTC.

The chain combines TRBV20-1 with TRBJ2-5; 10 positions agree with TRBD2. The germline V gene has CDR1 DFQATT and CDR2 SNEGSKA (reference sequence). V lost 6 bases and J lost 4; bases outside the gene matches: 11. CDR3 length: 15 amino acids. CDR3 sequence reads: CSAYFSGRSTETQYF. CDR3 coding DNA: TGCAGTGCATATTTTAGCGGGAGGTCTACAGAGACCCAGTACTTC.

The V call is TRBV7-9, the J call TRBJ1-4, with D possibly matching TRBD1 (5 bases). The ends were cut back, 5 bases at V and 4 bases at J, with 14 bases in the middle. The CDR3 is made up of 15 amino acids. The germline V gene encodes CDR1 SEHNR and CDR2 FQNEAQ (reference sequence). CDR3 nucleotides: TGTGCCAGCAGCGACCAGAGGGGAATTAATGAAAAACTGTTTTTT. It is translated as CASSDQRGINEKLFF.